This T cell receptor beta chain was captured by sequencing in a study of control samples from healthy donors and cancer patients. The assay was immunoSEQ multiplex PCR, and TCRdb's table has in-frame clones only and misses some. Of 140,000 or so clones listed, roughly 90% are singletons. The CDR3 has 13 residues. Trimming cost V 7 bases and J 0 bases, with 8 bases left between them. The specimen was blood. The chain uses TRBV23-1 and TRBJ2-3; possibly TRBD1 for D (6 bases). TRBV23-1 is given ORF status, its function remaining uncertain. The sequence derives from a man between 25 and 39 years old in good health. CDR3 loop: CASNRDSTDTQYF. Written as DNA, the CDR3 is TGCGCCAGCAACAGGGACAGCACAGATACGCAGTATTTT.